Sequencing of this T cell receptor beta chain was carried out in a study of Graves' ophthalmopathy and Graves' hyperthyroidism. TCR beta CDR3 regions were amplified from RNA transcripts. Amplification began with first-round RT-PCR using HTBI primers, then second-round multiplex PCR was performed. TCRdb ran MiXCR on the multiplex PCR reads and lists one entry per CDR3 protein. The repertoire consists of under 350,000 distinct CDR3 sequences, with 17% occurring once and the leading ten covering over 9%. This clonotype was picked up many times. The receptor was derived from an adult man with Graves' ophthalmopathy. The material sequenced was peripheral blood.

The CDR3 nucleotides read TGTGCCAGCGGTGGTCGGTTAGGGGCGCGCACTGAAGCTTTCTTT. Translating gives CASGGRLGARTEAFF. The chain uses TRBV6-1 and TRBJ1-1; maybe TRBD1 (5 bases). The CDR3 sequence is 15 residues long. Trimming cost V 8 bases and J 4 bases, with 20 bases left between them. Germline lookup yields CDR1 MNHNS and CDR2 SASEGT.